The rows below give T cell receptor beta chains drawn from one sample of a study of blood T cell repertoires in COVID-19. Profiling relied on immunoSEQ multiplex PCR, and the TCRdb table lists in-frame clones only, not all of them. The sample records under 300,000 clones, about 89% being singletons. The sequenced sample was PBMCs or T cells enriched from blood (not recorded which). The receptors were sampled from a woman aged 18 to 35 who had recovered from COVID-19. Both conserved end residues are part of each CDR3. The D gene is left open where the match is weak. Part of the rows lack a size; the others show once, few, many or a class for expanded clones.

.,TRBJ2-7,.,TRBV18,TGTGCCAGCTCACTCAATGCAGGGATCGAGCAGTACTTC,CASSLNAGIEQYF
.,TRBJ2-7,TRBD2,TRBV27,TGTGCCAGCAGTTCACCCCACACTAGCGGGAGAGGGGCCGAGCAGTACTTC,CASSSPHTSGRGAEQYF
.,TRBJ2-1,.,TRBV19,TGTGCCAGTTCGGAGTTTAGTGGCAATGAGCAGTTCTTC,CASSEFSGNEQFF
.,TRBJ1-5,TRBD1,TRBV19,TGTGCCAGTAGTGTCCGGACAGGGCCCCAGCCCCAGCATTTT,CASSVRTGPQPQHF
.,TRBJ1-1,.,TRBV9,TGTGCCAGCAGCGTAGGACACACAAACACTGAAGCTTTCTTT,CASSVGHTNTEAFF
.,TRBJ2-3,TRBD1,TRBV11-3,TGTGCCAGCAGCCCAAGGCGGGACAGGGCATCAGATACGCAGTATTTT,CASSPRRDRASDTQYF
.,TRBJ1-2,.,TRBV9,TGTGCCAGCAGCGTGACAGATACTAACTATGGCTACACCTTC,CASSVTDTNYGYTF
.,TRBJ2-5,TRBD2,TRBV2,TGTGCCAGCAGTCCGACTAGCGGGAGGGACCGGGAGACCCAGTACTTC,CASSPTSGRDRETQYF
.,TRBJ1-1,.,TRBV28,TGTGCCAGCAGTTCCACCACAGCGGGACAACAGAGAGGAGCTTTCTTT,CASSSTTAGQQRGAFF
.,TRBJ2-7,.,TRBV28,TGTGCCAGCAGTTTATCCTCATTGTCAGACGGGAGCTCCTACGAGCAGTACTTC,CASSLSSLSDGSSYEQYF
.,TRBJ1-5,.,TRBV20-1,TGCAGTGCTAGTGCCGGACAGTGGGGCCATCAGCCCCAGCATTTT,CSASAGQWGHQPQHF
.,TRBJ2-4,TRBD1,TRBV6-4,TGTGCCAGCACGGAGACTGACAGGGCTCTTTGGATTCAGTACTTC,CASTETDRALWIQYF
.,TRBJ1-5,TRBD1,TRBV4-2,TGTGCCAGCAGCCAACTGACAGGGCTTAGGCAGCCCCAGCATTTT,CASSQLTGLRQPQHF
.,TRBJ1-4,.,TRBV2,TGTGCCAGCGCCCGACGTGGAGGAAGCGAAAAACTGTTTTTT,CASARRGGSEKLFF
.,TRBJ1-1,TRBD1,TRBV6-5,TGTGCCAGCAACCAGGACAGGACGGGCAAAGCTTTCTTT,CASNQDRTGKAFF
.,TRBJ2-1,TRBD2,TRBV9,TGTGCCAGCAGCATTAGCGGGGGGCTCAAATACAATGAGCAGTTCTTC,CASSISGGLKYNEQFF
.,TRBJ2-1,TRBD2,TRBV5-1,TGCGCCAGCAGCTTGGTTGCTAGCGGGTACAATGAGCAGTTCTTC,CASSLVASGYNEQFF
.,TRBJ1-3,.,TRBV12-3/TRBV12-4,TGTGCCAGCAGTTCAGGGGCTGGAAACACCATATATTTT,CASSSGAGNTIYF
few,TRBJ1-6,.,TRBV10-2,TGCGCCAGCAGGTGGTCGGGGTCCTATAATTCACCCCTCCACTTT,CASRWSGSYNSPLHF
.,TRBJ1-1,.,TRBV5-1,TGCGCCAGCAGCTTGGATCCCGGTTCTGAAGCTTTCTTT,CASSLDPGSEAFF
.,TRBJ1-1,.,TRBV11-2,TGTGCCAGCAGGGTGGCGGGCACTGAAGCTTTCTTT,CASRVAGTEAFF
.,TRBJ1-2,.,TRBV19,TGTGCCAGTAGTACGACAGCAGGGATAGCTAACTATGGCTACACCTTC,CASSTTAGIANYGYTF
.,TRBJ2-4,.,TRBV6-1,TGTGCCAGCAGTGAAGCGTCGCGTGGAGCCAAAAACATTCAGTACTTC,CASSEASRGAKNIQYF
.,TRBJ2-5,TRBD2,TRBV5-4,TGTGCCAGCAGCCTAGGGACTAAAGAGACCCAGTACTTC,CASSLGTKETQYF
.,TRBJ2-2,TRBD1,TRBV5-6,TGTGCCAGCAGTTGGGGACAGGGCCTGAACACCGGGGAGCTGTTTTTT,CASSWGQGLNTGELFF
.,TRBJ1-1,TRBD1,TRBV2,TGTGCCAGCGGGGGACAGGGACACACTGAAGCTTTCTTT,CASGGQGHTEAFF
once,TRBJ1-1,.,TRBV5-1,TGCGCCAGCAGCTTGACGAGGGAGACTGAAGCTTTCTTT,CASSLTRETEAFF
once,TRBJ2-7,.,TRBV4-1,TGCGCCAGCACCCCTTCGGGGGTAGGGTATAACTACGAGCAGTACTTC,CASTPSGVGYNYEQYF
.,TRBJ2-1,.,TRBV19,TGTGCCAGTAGTATAGACGGGGAAAGCTCCTACAATGAGCAGTTCTTC,CASSIDGESSYNEQFF
.,TRBJ2-7,.,TRBV12-3/TRBV12-4,TGTGCCAGCAGTTTACAGGGATACTACGAGCAGTACTTC,CASSLQGYYEQYF
.,TRBJ2-1,.,TRBV4-1,TGCGCCAGCAGCCAAGATCTGCCAGAAGGGGGAGTAATCACCTACAATGAGCAGTTCTTC,CASSQDLPEGGVITYNEQFF
once,TRBJ1-2,TRBD1,TRBV7-2,TGTGCCAGCAGCTTACGACAGGGCCCCTCTGGCTACACCTTC,CASSLRQGPSGYTF
.,TRBJ2-7,TRBD2,TRBV19,TGTGCCAGTAGTACGACTAGCGGGGCTTCCTACGAGCAGTACTTC,CASSTTSGASYEQYF
few,TRBJ1-1,.,TRBV4-2,TGTGCCAGCAGCCAAATACCCGGGGTGGCACGATCTAACACTGAAGCTTTCTTT,CASSQIPGVARSNTEAFF